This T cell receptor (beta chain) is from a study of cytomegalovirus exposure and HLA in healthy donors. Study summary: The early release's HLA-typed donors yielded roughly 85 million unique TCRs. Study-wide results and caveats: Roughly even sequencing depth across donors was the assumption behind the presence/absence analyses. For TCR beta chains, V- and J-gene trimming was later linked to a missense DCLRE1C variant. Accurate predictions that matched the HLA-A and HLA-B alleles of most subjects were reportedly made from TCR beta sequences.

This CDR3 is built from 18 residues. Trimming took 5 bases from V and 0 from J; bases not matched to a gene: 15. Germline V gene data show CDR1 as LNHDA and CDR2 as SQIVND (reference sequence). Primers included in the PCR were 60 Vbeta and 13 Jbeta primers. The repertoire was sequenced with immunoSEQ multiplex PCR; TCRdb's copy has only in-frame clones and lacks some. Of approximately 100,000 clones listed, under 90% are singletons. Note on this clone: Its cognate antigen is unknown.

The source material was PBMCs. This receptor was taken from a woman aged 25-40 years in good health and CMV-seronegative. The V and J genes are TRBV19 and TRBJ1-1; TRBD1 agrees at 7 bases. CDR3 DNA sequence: TGTGCCAGTAGTCCGACGTACGACAGGGTGGGGATGAACACTGAAGCTTTCTTT. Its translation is CASSPTYDRVGMNTEAFF.